Presented here are 17 T cell receptor beta chains from one specimen sequenced in a study of T cells in Graves' hyperthyroidism and ophthalmopathy. Researchers amplified the TCR beta CDR3 regions from RNA transcripts. TCR CDR3 regions were first amplified by RT-PCR with HTBI primers. TCRdb passed the multiplex PCR reads through MiXCR, listing each CDR3 protein once. The sample has about 640,000 distinct CDR3 sequences; less than 25% are singletons. The sample comprised blood. The origin of the receptors is a man aged 25-45 years with Graves' ophthalmopathy.

The CDR3 coding sequence is TGTGCCAGCAGCGGGACAGGGGGCGAAACTGAAGCTTTCTTT. Residues: CASSGTGGETEAFF. The chain links TRBV6-2 or TRBV6-3 to TRBJ1-1; the match to TRBD1 covers 12 bases. Germline CDR1 MNHEY, CDR2 SVGEGT. This CDR3 is 14 amino acids long. V trimming: 6 bases; J trimming: 5 bases; junction bases outside the gene matches: 4.

The chain recombines TRBV6-5 with TRBJ2-2, with D possibly matching TRBD2 (5 bases). Germline values: CDR1 MNHEY, CDR2 SVGAGI. This CDR3 is built from 15 residues. V shed 2 bases and J shed 4 bases, with 11 bases lying between them. The CDR3 here is CASSYGSSFTGELFF. Here the CDR3 DNA reads TGTGCCAGCAGTTACGGGAGCTCTTTCACCGGGGAGCTGTTTTTT.

This clonotype was counted many times. The chain combines TRBV30 with TRBJ2-1; 7 bases align to TRBD2. CDR3 length equals 12 residues. The ends lost 0 bases at V and 8 bases at J; junction bases unmatched: 1. Germline-derived CDR1 and CDR2 are GTSNPN and SVGIG (reference sequence). CDR3 region: CAWSVGGYEQFF. As DNA, the CDR3 is TGTGCCTGGAGTGTCGGGGGGTATGAGCAGTTCTTC.

V and J are TRBV6-2 or TRBV6-3 and TRBJ2-7; D ambiguous. CDR1 MNHEY and CDR2 SVGEGT come from the germline V gene. The ends were cut back, 1 base at V and 0 bases at J, with 4 bases in the middle. This CDR3 has 13 residues. The CDR3 sequence is CASSYWDSYEQYF. CDR3 bases: TGTGCCAGCAGTTACTGGGACTCCTACGAGCAGTACTTC.

The table lists this clonotype with a few counts. The chain combines TRBV6-1 with TRBJ1-5; 7 positions match TRBD1. The V segment lost 1 base and the J segment 6 bases; nucleotides outside the gene matches: 3. CDR3 length: 14 amino acids. Germline V gene lookup returns CDR1 MNHNS and CDR2 SASEGT. For the CDR3, the DNA is TGTGCCAGCAGTGAAGAGACAGGGTCTCAGCCCCAGCATTTT. Its protein is CASSEETGSQPQHF.

In the case of this clonotype: One base away lies a much larger clone, so this may be a sequencing read error. The chain links TRBV28 to TRBJ2-1, with 10 bases aligning to TRBD2. Trimming took 3 bases from V and 6 from J; bases not matched to a gene: 5. Germline CDR1 and CDR2: MDHEN and SYDVKM. The CDR3 totals 15 residues. CDR3 loop: CASSLAAGGSNEQFF. DNA for the CDR3: TGTGCCAGCAGTTTGGCAGCGGGAGGGTCCAATGAGCAGTTCTTC.

This rearrangement joins TRBV30 to TRBJ2-3; maybe TRBD1 (5 bases). Germline loops: CDR1 GTSNPN, CDR2 SVGIG (reference sequence). V lost 5 bases to trimming and J lost 3 bases, with 9 bases between them. The CDR3 sequence is 12 residues long. The CDR3 reads CAWGQGTDTQYF. DNA for the CDR3: TGTGCCTGGGGACAAGGTACAGATACGCAGTATTTT.

The CDR3 loop reads CAWRTDTGELFF. The CDR3 DNA sequence: TGTGCCTGGAGGACAGACACCGGGGAGCTGTTTTTT. This chain uses TRBV30 with TRBJ2-2; the D gene is possibly TRBD1 (5 bases). CDR1 GTSNPN and CDR2 SVGIG come from the germline V gene (reference sequence). This CDR3 has 12 amino acids. Trimming left V 3 bases short and J 3 bases short, with 5 bases between.

The table lists this clonotype with many counts. The chain links TRBV28 to TRBJ2-5; D is perhaps TRBD1 or TRBD2 (6 bases each). Looked up from germline, CDR1 is MDHEN and CDR2 is SYDVKM. V lost 7 bases, J lost 0 bases, and 15 bases lay in between. This CDR3 has 15 amino acids. For the CDR3, the DNA is TGTGCCAGCACGTGGCCGGGGGCGAACCAAGAGACCCAGTACTTC. Protein sequence: CASTWPGANQETQYF.

The rearrangement links TRBV6-1 to TRBJ1-2; possible D gene TRBD1, 5 bases. This CDR3 spans 12 amino acids. From germline, CDR1 is MNHNS and CDR2 SASEGT. The germline V and J ends were trimmed by 8 bases and 8 bases, with 15 bases remaining between them. In DNA, the CDR3 is TGTGCCAGCGGGGGGAACACCAAGGGCTACACCTTC. Its protein product is CASGGNTKGYTF.

This clonotype was recorded many times. The CDR3, as DNA: TGCGCCAGCAGCTCCTTAGCGGGAGCGGTTTACAATGAGCAGTTCTTC. Protein product: CASSSLAGAVYNEQFF. This chain links TRBV5-1 with TRBJ2-1; 9 bases fit TRBD2. Per germline, CDR1 SGHRS and CDR2 YFSETQ. V was clipped by 3 bases and J by 4 bases; unmatched bases: 8. The CDR3 spans 16 residues.

V usage is TRBV20-1 and J usage is TRBJ2-7, with D perhaps TRBD1 (6 bases). CDR3 length equals 15 residues. CDR1 DFQATT and CDR2 SNEGSKA come from the germline V gene (reference sequence). Between the trimmed V and J ends, which lost 0 bases and 2 bases, there was a span of 14 bases. CDR3 protein: CSARDFRDTAYEQYF. In DNA form, the CDR3 reads TGCAGTGCTAGAGATTTCAGGGACACCGCCTACGAGCAGTACTTC.

This clonotype was seen many times. The rearrangement uses TRBV18 and TRBJ1-5; no reliable D call. The germline gives CDR1 KGHSH, CDR2 LQKENI. The V and J ends lost 0 bases and 5 bases respectively, with 2 bases between them. The CDR3 sequence is 12 residues long. CDR3 nucleotides: TGTGCCAGCTCACCACCCGATCAGCCCCAGCATTTT. It is translated as CASSPPDQPQHF.

This clonotype was found a few times. V usage is TRBV5-8 and J usage is TRBJ1-6, with 8 nucleotides matching TRBD1. Germline loops: CDR1 SGHTS, CDR2 YDEGEE. This CDR3 is 14 amino acids long. The ends lost 4 bases at V and 7 bases at J; junction bases unmatched: 4. The CDR3 here is CASSADRDNSPLHF. The CDR3 DNA sequence: TGTGCCAGCAGCGCGGACAGGGACAATTCACCCCTCCACTTT.

This clonotype has ten or more counts. The CDR3 DNA reads as TGTGCCAGCAGCTTAGCGACGCTAGCGGGAGAGGAGCAGTACTTC. This translates into CASSLATLAGEEQYF. The rearrangement links TRBV7-2 to TRBJ2-7, with 10 bases that match TRBD2. With 0 bases clipped from V and 7 bases from J, the junction kept 6 bases outside the gene matches. The CDR3 covers 15 residues. From germline, CDR1 is SGHTA and CDR2 FQGNSA.

The chain carries TRBV4-1 and TRBJ2-7; D possibly corresponds to TRBD2 (6 bases). V was clipped by 1 base and J by 2 bases, with 12 bases between them. CDR1 is MGHRA and CDR2 is YSYEKL in the germline V gene. CDR3 length equals 15 residues. For the CDR3, the DNA is TGCGCCAGCAGCCAAGGTCCTAGCGCAACCTACGAGCAGTACTTC. Its protein is CASSQGPSATYEQYF.

The rearrangement links TRBV5-1 to TRBJ2-3; 8 bases match TRBD1. This CDR3 is 16 amino acids long. Germline V lookup: CDR1 SGHRS, CDR2 YFSETQ. The J segment lost 1 base and the V segment lost 4 bases, leaving 8 bases of the junction unmatched. Here the CDR3 DNA reads TGCGCCAGCAGCCCCGGACAGGGCTTTGGCACAGATACGCAGTATTTT. Its translation: CASSPGQGFGTDTQYF.